Presented here are 8 T cell receptor beta chains from one specimen sequenced in a study of T-cell memory formation after mild COVID-19. TCRdb used MiXCR to reprocess the 5' RACE reads, holding one entry per CDR3 protein. The data hold roughly 250,000 distinct CDR3 sequences, with over 15% observed a single time. The sample taken for sequencing was PBMCs or a T cell subset sorted from them (not recorded which). These receptor sequences come from a man aged 18 to 29 who had mild COVID-19 (a few samples of this study predate the infection). Cell type and time point are not known.

The genes are TRBV6-1 and TRBJ2-2, with D maybe TRBD1 (5 bases). The CDR3 runs 14 residues. Germline CDR1 and CDR2: MNHNS and SASEGT. With 7 bases removed from V and 2 bases from J, the gap between germline ends came to 11 bases. The CDR3 spells CASITGSNTGELFF. The DNA for the CDR3 is TGTGCCAGCATCACAGGCTCAAACACCGGGGAGCTGTTTTTT.

This clonotype was counted between two and nine times. The V gene is TRBV24-1, the J gene TRBJ2-7; unclear D gene. There are 11 residues in the CDR3. V was shortened by 9 bases and J by 3 bases, with 8 bases between the two germline ends. The germline gives CDR1 KGHDR, CDR2 SFDVKD. The CDR3 DNA is TGTGCCACCCCGAGAAGCTACGAGCAGTACGTC. This codes for CATPRSYEQYV.

The chain recombines TRBV23-1 with TRBJ1-1; D uncertain. TRBV23-1 is marked as an open reading frame, function uncertain. The CDR3 totals 14 residues. Trimming removed 0 bases from V and 5 bases from J, with 10 bases in between. This CDR3 reads CASSQSRVYTEAFF. The CDR3 coding sequence is TGCGCCAGCAGTCAATCGCGTGTTTATACTGAAGCTTTCTTT.

The chain combines TRBV6-2 or TRBV6-3 with TRBJ2-7; the D is unclear. Looked up from germline, CDR1 is MNHEY and CDR2 is SVGEGT. Between the trimmed V and J ends, which lost 2 bases and 1 base, there was a span of 12 bases. This CDR3 contains 15 residues. The CDR3 loop is CASSYGSDLSYEQYF. The CDR3 DNA sequence: TGTGCCAGCAGTTACGGATCTGACCTGTCCTACGAGCAGTACTTC.

This clonotype occurred a few times. This chain uses TRBV30 with TRBJ1-1; tentative D call: TRBD1 (5 bases). This CDR3 has 11 residues. The germline CDR1 and CDR2 sequences are GTSNPN and SVGIG (reference sequence). V dropped 1 base and J dropped 8 bases, with 8 bases sitting between them. Here the CDR3 DNA reads TGTGCCTGGAGTGCCGGGGGGGAAGCTTTCTTT. This sequence encodes CAWSAGGEAFF.

This clonotype was detected a few times. The V gene is TRBV6-6, the J gene TRBJ2-7; D call uncertain. The germline V and J ends were trimmed by 0 bases and 1 base, with 10 bases remaining between them. Germline assignment: CDR1 MNHNY and CDR2 SVGAGI (reference sequence). CDR3 length equals 15 residues. DNA for the CDR3: TGTGCCAGCAGTTACTCGGGGATGGGGTCCTACGAGCAGTACTTC. Protein sequence: CASSYSGMGSYEQYF.

This clonotype was recorded at least ten times. The chain has TRBV12-3 or TRBV12-4 and TRBJ2-3; D unresolved. CDR3 length: 13 amino acids. Trimming took off 4 bases at V and 1 base at J, with 6 bases between the two ends. CDR3 in DNA: TGTGCCAGCAGTTCAAGGGGCACAGATACGCAGTATTTT. This sequence encodes CASSSRGTDTQYF.

This clonotype has only a few counts. The V gene is TRBV10-3, the J gene TRBJ2-5, with D perhaps assigned TRBD1 or TRBD2 (5 bases each). Per germline, CDR1 ENHRY and CDR2 SYGVKD. The CDR3 consists of 12 residues. Trimming took off 6 bases at V and 5 bases at J, with 10 bases between the two ends. CDR3: CAISREGETQYF. Written as DNA, the CDR3 is TGTGCCATCAGCCGAGAGGGGGAGACCCAGTACTTC.